The 16 T cell receptor beta chains in this list originate from one sample, sequenced in a study of shared clonotypes between healthy human individuals. Assay used: immunoSEQ multiplex PCR; TCRdb lists only in-frame clones, some missing. The sample has approximately 1.4 million clones, about 98% seen once. The sequencing sample was made of naive CD4+ T cells sorted from blood. The subset denotes: CD45RA+ positively selected. All receptors come from a man aged 30 to 45 in good health.

J is TRBJ1-1 and V is TRBV27; D is perhaps TRBD1 (6 bases). The germline V gene has CDR1 MNHEY and CDR2 SMNVEV (reference sequence). This CDR3 spans 12 amino acids. V lost 0 bases, J lost 11 bases, and 10 bases lay in between. The CDR3 reads CASSLSTGRAFF. The CDR3 nucleotides read TGTGCCAGCAGTTTATCAACAGGGAGGGCTTTCTTT.

The genes are TRBV2 and TRBJ1-1; TRBD1 might be the D (5 bases). The V and J ends lost 2 bases and 6 bases respectively, with 10 bases between them. The CDR3 length is 13 residues. Germline-derived CDR1 and CDR2 are SNHLY and FYNNEI. Written as DNA, the CDR3 is TGTGCCAGCAGTGAACGCAGGGTCGCTGAAGCTTTCTTT. It specifies CASSERRVAEAFF.

This rearrangement joins TRBV18 to TRBJ1-5, with TRBD1 as a possible D gene (5 bases). Deletions cut 4 bases from V and 0 bases from J, with 10 bases between. The CDR3 has 15 residues. Germline V gene sequence: CDR1 KGHSH, CDR2 LQKENI. The CDR3 nucleotides are TGTGCCAGCTCACACCGGGACGGTAGCAATCAGCCCCAGCATTTT. It encodes CASSHRDGSNQPQHF.

Comments on this clone: The sample carries other DNA sequences with the same CDR3. J is TRBJ1-5 and V is TRBV18; D is unresolved. Trimming stripped 3 bases from V and 4 bases from J, with 7 bases between. This CDR3 has 13 amino acids. Germline assignment: CDR1 KGHSH and CDR2 LQKENI. This chain's CDR3 is CASSPDGNQPQHF. CDR3 sequence (DNA): TGTGCCAGCTCACCGGACGGTAATCAGCCCCAGCATTTT.

Turning to this clone: The same CDR3 can be traced to other DNA sequences in this sample. This chain connects TRBV2 to TRBJ2-5; D possibly corresponds to TRBD2 (6 bases). The V end lost 6 bases, the J end lost 4 bases, and 9 bases lay between the germline ends. The CDR3 totals 12 residues. Germline lookup yields CDR1 SNHLY and CDR2 FYNNEI. The CDR3: CASRLASETQYF. The CDR3 region has the DNA TGTGCCAGCAGGCTAGCGTCAGAGACCCAGTACTTC.

The V and J genes are TRBV28 and TRBJ2-1; 13 bases align to TRBD2. CDR3 size: 18 residues. The J segment lost 1 base and the V segment lost 4 bases, leaving 7 bases of the junction unmatched. Germline assignment: CDR1 MDHEN and CDR2 SYDVKM. This CDR3 reads CASSYPGLAGVSYNEQFF. CDR3 DNA sequence: TGTGCCAGCAGTTACCCTGGACTAGCGGGAGTTTCCTACAATGAGCAGTTCTTC.

CDR3 residues: CASSQTGLSAQYF. The DNA of the CDR3 is TGCGCCAGCAGCCAAACGGGACTATCGGCCCAGTACTTC. The chain links TRBV10-1 to TRBJ2-5; 7 nucleotides agree with TRBD2. The CDR3 runs to 13 residues. Trimming took 6 bases from V and 9 from J; bases not matched to a gene: 10. CDR1 and CDR2 from the germline V gene are WNHNN and SYGVQD (reference sequence).

The V gene is TRBV7-9, the J gene TRBJ2-7; TRBD2 aligns across 8 bases. Germline V gene sequence: CDR1 SEHNR, CDR2 FQNEAQ (reference sequence). The V and J ends lost 8 bases and 4 bases, in that order; junction bases with no gene match: 22. This CDR3 contains 18 residues. In nucleotides, the CDR3 is TGTGCCAGCGGTTCCGGATGGGGCCTCGAGCGGGAGAAGTACGAGCAGTACTTC. This sequence encodes CASGSGWGLEREKYEQYF.

In DNA form, the CDR3 reads TGCAGCGTGTCAGTCGGGCCCGAGGGCACTGAAGCTTTCTTT. Encoded protein: CSVSVGPEGTEAFF. J is TRBJ1-1 and V is TRBV29-1; D not resolved. Trimming left V 6 bases short and J 4 bases short, with 18 bases between. Germline-derived CDR1 and CDR2 are SQVTM and ANQGSEA. The CDR3 is 14 residues long.

The V and J genes are TRBV7-9 and TRBJ1-5, with unresolved D. Trimming removed 5 bases at V and 6 bases at J, with 17 bases between. Germline V lookup: CDR1 SEHNR, CDR2 FQNEAQ (reference sequence). The CDR3 totals 15 residues. CDR3 sequence (DNA): TGTGCCAGCAGCCCTGGCCTGGGAATCAGTCAGCCCCAGCATTTT. Its translation is CASSPGLGISQPQHF. The variable domain in full, completed from reference TRBV7-9 and TRBJ1-5, reads DTGVSQNPRHKITKRGQNVTFRCDPISEHNRLYWYRQTLGQGPEFLTYFQNEAQLEKSRLLSDRFSAERPKGSFSTLEIQRTEQGDSAMYLCASSPGLGISQPQHFGDGTRLSIL.

The genes are TRBV4-1 and TRBJ2-3, with D possibly TRBD2 on 5 matching bases. CDR1 and CDR2 from the germline V gene are MGHRA and YSYEKL. This CDR3 is 18 amino acids long. V was trimmed by 2 bases and J by 1 base, leaving 19 bases between them. CDR3 sequence: CASSQQASTTGRTDTQYF. In DNA, the CDR3 is TGCGCCAGCAGCCAACAGGCCTCGACTACCGGCCGCACAGATACGCAGTATTTT.

The chain joins TRBV18 to TRBJ2-3, with TRBD2 matching 9 bases. The CDR3 length is 16 residues. Germline trimming cut 6 bases from V and 0 bases from J; bases unmatched to any gene: 7. CDR1 and CDR2 (germline): KGHSH, LQKENI. The DNA for the CDR3 is TGTGCCAGCTCTTCCTCTAGCGGGACTAGCACAGATACGCAGTATTTT. This sequence encodes CASSSSSGTSTDTQYF.

This clone has a single count. The chain carries TRBV28 and TRBJ2-4; maybe TRBD1 (6 bases). Germline CDR1 and CDR2: MDHEN and SYDVKM. The CDR3 length is 15 residues. Deletions cut 5 bases from V and 1 base from J, with 12 bases between. The chain's CDR3 is CASSPYREAKNIQYF. The DNA of the CDR3 is TGTGCCAGCAGTCCTTACAGGGAGGCCAAAAACATTCAGTACTTC.

This sequence joins TRBV5-1 and TRBJ2-7; D is undetermined. Per the germline V gene, CDR1 is SGHRS and CDR2 is YFSETQ. The V and J ends lost 2 bases and 6 bases respectively, with 18 bases between them. The CDR3 is 15 amino acids. The CDR3 loop reads CASSLGYGRGREQYF. The CDR3 DNA is TGCGCCAGCAGCTTAGGGTACGGTCGAGGACGCGAGCAGTACTTC.

The chain carries TRBV5-4 and TRBJ2-1; 13 nucleotides align to TRBD2. Germline-derived CDR1 and CDR2 are SGHNT and YYREEE (reference sequence). This CDR3 contains 18 residues. V lost 1 base, J lost 0 bases, and 4 bases stayed unmatched. CDR3 sequence: CASSLFTSGRVSYNEQFF. CDR3 bases: TGTGCCAGCAGCTTGTTCACTAGCGGGAGGGTCTCCTACAATGAGCAGTTCTTC.

This clone was counted a single time. This chain joins TRBV10-3 and TRBJ2-7; D is perhaps TRBD2 (8 bases). The V end lost 6 bases, the J end lost 7 bases, and 19 bases lay between the germline ends. The CDR3 sequence is 14 residues long. Germline values: CDR1 ENHRY, CDR2 SYGVKD. In DNA form, the CDR3 reads TGTGCCATCAGGAGACAGGGATCGGGGGGGGAGCAGTACTTC. Encoded protein: CAIRRQGSGGEQYF.